Here is one T cell receptor beta chain with its context. The sample is drawn from a study of blood T cell repertoires in COVID-19. Study summary: T cells, B-cell-depleted T cells, or PBMCs supplied cDNA or gDNA.

Deletions cut 4 bases from V and 3 bases from J, with 9 bases between. CDR1 and CDR2 (germline): MRHNA, SNTAGT. The CDR3 length is 13 residues. Enrolled through a virtual design, the participants were between roughly 18 and 95 years of age and came from about two dozen US areas. Assignments of participants to cohorts depended upon their own reported clinical history. Methods used by the authors: Amplification of reference gene primers provided the estimated nucleated cell counts. TCRdb's table, derived via immunoSEQ multiplex PCR, lists solely in-frame clones and lacks some. V and J calls and clone size are those listed in that table; D and trimming were worked out from the DNA. This sample has over 200,000 clones, with 85% to 90% found just once.

The chain carries TRBV6-4 and TRBJ1-1; no reliable D call. Sequencing was done on a sample of PBMCs or T cells enriched from blood (not recorded which). The source of this sequence is a woman aged 50 to 60 in a cohort exposed to, infected with or recovered from COVID-19 (not recorded which). CDR3 region: CASSVRPDTEAFF. The CDR3 bases are TGTGCCAGCAGTGTCCGCCCGGACACTGAAGCTTTCTTT.